The 29 T cell receptor beta chains listed next were all sequenced from one sample in a study of blood T cell repertoires in COVID-19. The table came from immunoSEQ multiplex PCR; TCRdb's copy has only in-frame clones and leaves some out. The sample consists of about 360,000 clones, 81% of them appearing once. Sequenced sample: peripheral blood. The receptor set was obtained from a human donor with acute or convalescent COVID-19. The donor label of this sample is uncertain.

V usage is TRBV5-4 and J usage is TRBJ1-1, with 8 bases matching TRBD1. Germline-derived CDR1 and CDR2 are SGHNT and YYREEE (reference sequence). The V gene end was trimmed by 3 bases and the J gene end by 5 bases; junction bases not matched to a gene: 12. This CDR3 comprises 16 residues. CDR3 sequence (DNA): TGTGCCAGCAGCTATGGGAACAGGGGGGATAGAACTGAAGCTTTCTTT. This gives the protein CASSYGNRGDRTEAFF.

This sequence joins TRBV6-5 and TRBJ2-1; 8 bases fit TRBD2. Germline values: CDR1 MNHEY, CDR2 SVGAGI. The CDR3 is made up of 16 amino acids. V lost 0 bases to trimming and J lost 0 bases; unmatched junction nucleotides: 1. CDR3 loop: CASSYSSGNSYNEQFF. As DNA, the CDR3 is TGTGCCAGCAGTTACTCTAGCGGGAACTCCTACAATGAGCAGTTCTTC.

This clone was counted only a few times. The chain carries TRBV5-1 and TRBJ2-2; D unresolved. Germline lookup yields CDR1 SGHRS and CDR2 YFSETQ. This CDR3 has 16 residues. Trimming cost V 2 bases and J 0 bases, with 11 bases left between them. This CDR3 reads CASSFVGTTNTGELFF. For the CDR3, the DNA is TGCGCCAGCAGCTTCGTGGGCACAACGAACACCGGGGAGCTGTTTTTT.

The table lists this clone with a count of one. This chain links TRBV3-1 (or the pseudogene TRBV3-2) with TRBJ1-1; D is unclear. Germline V gives CDR1 LGHDT, CDR2 YNNKEL (reference sequence). V lost 0 bases to trimming and J lost 4 bases, with 12 bases between them. CDR3 size: 15 residues. Here the CDR3 DNA reads TGTGCCAGCAGCCAAGATGTCGCGGGTGTCACTGAAGCTTTCTTT. Translated, it gives CASSQDVAGVTEAFF.

This chain links TRBV18 with TRBJ2-1; D may be TRBD1 (6 bases). The germline gives CDR1 KGHSH, CDR2 LQKENI. V lost 3 bases, J lost 6 bases, and 21 bases lay in between. The CDR3 consists of 17 residues. The CDR3 loop reads CASSPAQGPPNRNEQFF. DNA for the CDR3: TGTGCCAGCTCACCGGCGCAGGGGCCCCCAAACCGCAATGAGCAGTTCTTC.

V and J are TRBV30 and TRBJ1-2, with 12 bases identical to TRBD1. V lost 0 bases to trimming and J lost 8 bases; unmatched junction nucleotides: 10. This CDR3 region has 16 residues. The germline V gene has CDR1 GTSNPN and CDR2 SVGIG (reference sequence). The CDR3 sequence: CAWSVPLGQGAGGYTF. The CDR3 DNA reads TGTGCCTGGAGTGTCCCCTTGGGACAGGGGGCAGGAGGCTACACCTTC. Full variable domain (missing parts from reference TRBV30 and TRBJ1-2): SQTIHQWPATLVQPVGSPLSLECTVEGTSNPNLYWYRQAAGRGLQLLFYSVGIGQISSEVPQNLSASRPQDRQFILSSKKLLLSDSGFYLCAWSVPLGQGAGGYTFGSGTRLTVV.

The chain joins TRBV12-3 or TRBV12-4 to TRBJ1-5; a weak D match, TRBD1 (6 bases). V dropped 3 bases and J dropped 7 bases, with 10 bases sitting between them. CDR3 size: 13 residues. CDR3 residues: CASSFDRIQPQHF. The CDR3 DNA reads TGTGCCAGCAGTTTTGACAGGATACAGCCCCAGCATTTT.

The chain is built from TRBV7-9 and TRBJ2-2, with 10 bases fitting TRBD2. Germline V gene sequence: CDR1 SEHNR, CDR2 FQNEAQ (reference sequence). This CDR3 is built from 17 residues. Trimming took 7 bases from V and 0 from J; bases not matched to a gene: 8. The CDR3 loop reads CASKISGRRANTGELFF. CDR3 nucleotide sequence: TGTGCCAGCAAGATTAGCGGGAGGAGGGCGAACACCGGGGAGCTGTTTTTT.

V is TRBV10-2 and J is TRBJ2-7; a possible D gene is TRBD2 (6 bases). This CDR3 has 15 amino acids. V was clipped by 4 bases and J by 3 bases, with 16 bases between them. Germline loops: CDR1 WSHSY, CDR2 SAAADI. As DNA, the CDR3 is TGCGCCAGCAGTGGAAGGAGGGACGGCGTCTACGAGCAGTACTTC. Its translation is CASSGRRDGVYEQYF.

The chain employs TRBV12-3 or TRBV12-4 and TRBJ1-3; a weak D match, TRBD1 (5 bases). The CDR3 has 13 residues. The ends were cut back, 6 bases at V and 0 bases at J, with 6 bases in the middle. The DNA for the CDR3 is TGTGCCAGCAGGACAGTCTCTGGAAACACCATATATTTT. Amino acid sequence: CASRTVSGNTIYF.

Remarks on this clone: Different DNA sequences within this sample yield the same CDR3. The chain employs TRBV11-2 and TRBJ2-3; 7 bases fit TRBD2. There are 15 residues in the CDR3. V gave up 2 bases and J gave up 0 bases; unmatched junction bases: 2. Germline CDR1 reads SGHAT; CDR2 reads FQNNGV. CDR3 sequence reads: CASSLSGGSTDTQYF. The CDR3 nucleotides read TGTGCCAGCAGCTTATCGGGGGGAAGCACAGATACGCAGTATTTT.

This chain links TRBV15 with TRBJ2-1; tentative D call: TRBD1 (5 bases). The CDR3 spans 13 residues. V lost 5 bases and J 5 bases, leaving 10 bases between the germline ends. CDR1 LNHNV and CDR2 YYDKDF come from the germline V gene (reference sequence). CDR3 nucleotide sequence: TGTGCCACCAGCTCAGGGCATCACAATGAGCAGTTCTTC. It yields the protein CATSSGHHNEQFF.

The V call is TRBV4-1, the J call TRBJ1-1; 9 bases are shared with TRBD1. Germline V lookup: CDR1 MGHRA, CDR2 YSYEKL. CDR3 size: 15 residues. V was pared by 7 bases and J by 4 bases, with 10 bases of the junction left unmatched. DNA of the CDR3: TGCGCCAGCAAGAGTCGGACAGGGGAAACCACTGAAGCTTTCTTT. This gives the protein CASKSRTGETTEAFF.

A note on this clone: Other nucleotide sequences from this sample produce the same CDR3. J is TRBJ1-1 and V is TRBV7-9, with a weak D call TRBD1 (6 bases). This CDR3 region has 11 residues. Germline values: CDR1 SEHNR, CDR2 FQNEAQ (reference sequence). V was trimmed by 3 bases and J by 8 bases, leaving 7 bases between them. CDR3 in amino acids: CASSFGTEAFF. The CDR3 DNA is TGTGCCAGCAGCTTTGGGACAGAAGCTTTCTTT.

The V call is TRBV19, the J call TRBJ1-3; D is ambiguous. CDR3 length: 18 amino acids. Germline V gene data show CDR1 as LNHDA and CDR2 as SQIVND (reference sequence). V lost 7 bases, J lost 4 bases, and 26 bases lay in between. In nucleotides, the CDR3 is TGTGCCAGTACCCCCGGAGGGTCCCGAGCTTCCCTAGGAAACACCATATATTTT. This codes for CASTPGGSRASLGNTIYF.

The sample holds a few counts of this clone. The genes are TRBV5-6 and TRBJ1-1; no clear D. The CDR3 covers 15 residues. V was pared by 2 bases and J by 13 bases, with 24 bases between. CDR1 and CDR2 from the germline V gene are SGHDT and YYEEEE. For the CDR3, the DNA is TGTGCCAGCAGCTTTCGAGGTTCGTCCGGAGGAGCGGGTTTCTTT. Translating it yields CASSFRGSSGGAGFF.

This chain joins TRBV5-4 and TRBJ2-3; TRBD2 aligns across 9 bases. CDR1 SGHNT and CDR2 YYREEE come from the germline V gene (reference sequence). V was clipped by 3 bases and J by 5 bases; unmatched bases: 13. The CDR3 length is 17 residues. The CDR3 DNA is TGTGCCAGCAGCTCCCCAACCGGGACTAGCATCGGAGATACGCAGTATTTT. Encoded protein: CASSSPTGTSIGDTQYF. Full variable domain (missing parts from reference TRBV5-4 and TRBJ2-3): ETGVTQSPTHLIKTRGQQVTLRCSSQSGHNTVSWYQQALGQGPQFIFQYYREEENGRGNFPPRFSGLQFPNYSSELNVNALELDDSALYLCASSSPTGTSIGDTQYFGPGTRLTVL.

This sequence joins TRBV4-1 and TRBJ1-1; D not certain. Between the trimmed V and J ends, which lost 0 bases and 7 bases, there was a span of 9 bases. CDR1 and CDR2 (germline): MGHRA, YSYEKL. The CDR3 consists of 13 residues. The CDR3 spells CASSQDRQVEAFF. CDR3 DNA sequence: TGCGCCAGCAGCCAAGATCGGCAGGTTGAAGCTTTCTTT.

This clone was detected a few times. The chain carries TRBV19 and TRBJ1-3; D is possibly TRBD1 (5 bases). The germline CDR1 and CDR2 sequences are LNHDA and SQIVND (reference sequence). The CDR3 is 17 residues long. Deletions cut 4 bases from V and 0 bases from J, with 16 bases between. CDR3 protein: CASSRSLAGLSGNTIYF. In nucleotides, the CDR3 is TGTGCCAGTAGTAGGAGTCTCGCGGGACTCTCTGGAAACACCATATATTTT.

This clone showed up just once. This sequence joins TRBV7-8 and TRBJ2-5; 10 bases agree with TRBD1. Looked up from germline, CDR1 is SGHVS and CDR2 is FQNEAQ. V was pared by 6 bases and J by 1 base, with 11 bases of the junction left unmatched. The CDR3 has 17 residues. The CDR3 spells CASSPRQGALIQETQYF. CDR3 bases: TGTGCCAGCAGTCCGCGACAGGGGGCCCTAATCCAAGAGACCCAGTACTTC.

The chain employs TRBV5-1 and TRBJ1-3; D gene unclear. V was clipped by 3 bases and J by 1 base, with 8 bases between them. The CDR3 is 14 residues long. The germline gives CDR1 SGHRS, CDR2 YFSETQ. CDR3 nucleotides: TGCGCCAGCAGCTGGTCAGGATCTGGAAACACCATATATTTT. It specifies CASSWSGSGNTIYF. The variable domain in full, completed from reference TRBV5-1 and TRBJ1-3, reads KAGVTQTPRYLIKTRGQQVTLSCSPISGHRSVSWYQQTPGQGLQFLFEYFSETQRNKGNFPGRFSGRQFSNSRSEMNVSTLELGDSALYLCASSWSGSGNTIYFGEGSWLTVV.

This chain joins TRBV24-1 and TRBJ2-1, with TRBD2 matching 11 bases. Germline CDR1 and CDR2: KGHDR and SFDVKD. J lost 6 bases, V lost 7 bases, and 10 bases had no gene match. The CDR3 loop spans 16 amino acids. CDR3 DNA sequence: TGTGCCACCAGCCACCTGGGACTAGCGGCCTCCAATGAGCAGTTCTTC. It is translated as CATSHLGLAASNEQFF.

This chain links TRBV9 with TRBJ2-1, with TRBD1 identical over 9 bases. The V gene's germline CDR1 is SGDLS and CDR2 YYNGEE. The J segment lost 3 bases and the V segment lost 0 bases, leaving 7 bases of the junction unmatched. This CDR3 comprises 17 residues. CDR3: CASSVGGRDRVYNEQFF. In nucleotides, the CDR3 is TGTGCCAGCAGCGTAGGGGGCCGGGACAGGGTCTACAATGAGCAGTTCTTC.

The rearrangement joins TRBV18 to TRBJ1-3; the D is unclear. V was cut by 6 bases and J by 0 bases, with 15 bases left in between. The germline gives CDR1 KGHSH, CDR2 LQKENI. CDR3 length: 16 amino acids. CDR3 sequence: CASSELEGSSGNTIYF. Here the CDR3 DNA reads TGTGCCAGCTCCGAACTTGAAGGGAGCTCTGGAAACACCATATATTTT.

The chain recombines TRBV5-4 with TRBJ2-7; possibly TRBD2 for D (5 bases). The CDR3 sequence is 14 residues long. Germline V gives CDR1 SGHNT, CDR2 YYREEE (reference sequence). V was clipped by 2 bases and J by 6 bases, with 15 bases between them. The CDR3 here is CASSFDRLRGEQYF. The CDR3 coding sequence is TGTGCCAGCAGCTTCGACCGCTTACGGGGCGAGCAGTACTTC.

This clone has just one count. This chain joins TRBV7-8 and TRBJ1-2; D gene uncertain. V lost 5 bases to trimming and J lost 4 bases, with 14 bases between them. Germline CDR1 SGHVS, CDR2 FQNEAQ. The length of the CDR3 is 14 residues. Here the CDR3 DNA reads TGTGCCAGCAGCCCCAATGGAGTTACCTATGGCTACACCTTC. It translates to CASSPNGVTYGYTF.

This sequence joins TRBV5-1 and TRBJ1-3, with unresolved D. Germline V gene data show CDR1 as SGHRS and CDR2 as YFSETQ. The CDR3 spans 14 residues. Trimming removed 0 bases at V and 8 bases at J, with 12 bases between. CDR3 sequence: CASSLAGVVDTIYF. The CDR3 coding sequence is TGCGCCAGCAGCTTGGCCGGGGTGGTTGACACCATATATTTT.

This clone was seen more than once but under ten times. V and J are TRBV18 and TRBJ2-7; 7 bases match TRBD1. The CDR3 consists of 15 residues. Trimming cost V 3 bases and J 1 base; bases outside gene matches: 6. Per germline, CDR1 KGHSH and CDR2 LQKENI. The CDR3 region has the DNA TGTGCCAGCTCACCTGGACAGGCCGATTCCTACGAGCAGTACTTC. Protein: CASSPGQADSYEQYF. Combining the CDR3 with reference TRBV18 and TRBJ2-7 gives the whole variable domain NAGVMQNPRHLVRRRGQEARLRCSPMKGHSHVYWYRQLPEEGLKFMVYLQKENIIDESGMPKERFSAEFPKEGPSILRIQQVVRGDSAAYFCASSPGQADSYEQYFGPGTRLTVT.

The J gene is TRBJ1-6, the V gene TRBV7-9; 8 bases fit TRBD1. CDR3 size: 15 residues. Germline values: CDR1 SEHNR, CDR2 FQNEAQ (reference sequence). The junction had 6 bases not matched to a gene; V was cut back by 5 bases and J by 6 bases. CDR3: CASSPRTGFNSPLHF. The CDR3 coding sequence is TGTGCCAGCAGCCCAAGGACAGGGTTTAATTCACCCCTCCACTTT.